One and the same sample provided the 31 T cell receptor beta chains below, sequenced in a study of blood T cell repertoires in COVID-19. Assay used: immunoSEQ multiplex PCR; TCRdb lists only in-frame clones, some missing. The table lists over 250,000 clones, 89% of them singletons. Sequencing used peripheral blood. These receptors originate from a man in his fifties or sixties with acute or convalescent COVID-19.

The chain uses TRBV7-9 and TRBJ1-3; no reliable D call. This CDR3 contains 16 residues. Germline V gene lookup returns CDR1 SEHNR and CDR2 FQNEAQ (reference sequence). V was pared by 1 base and J by 2 bases, with 12 bases between. The CDR3 DNA reads TGTGCCAGCAGCTTAGGGCGCGGAGACGCTGGAAACACCATATATTTT. The encoded protein is CASSLGRGDAGNTIYF.

The chain combines TRBV3-1 (or the pseudogene TRBV3-2) with TRBJ2-7, with D maybe TRBD2 (5 bases). This CDR3 region has 15 residues. Trimming pared 1 base from V and 3 bases from J, leaving 13 bases between. Germline V gives CDR1 LGHDT, CDR2 YNNKEL (reference sequence). The CDR3 loop reads CASSQASNGGYEQYF. CDR3 DNA sequence: TGTGCCAGCAGCCAAGCGTCCAATGGAGGCTACGAGCAGTACTTC.

The chain recombines TRBV9 with TRBJ2-1, with 11 positions matching TRBD2. CDR1 and CDR2 (germline): SGDLS, YYNGEE. This CDR3 is built from 18 residues. V was clipped by 2 bases and J by 9 bases; unmatched bases: 16. For the CDR3, the DNA is TGTGCCAGCAGCGTGGGCAGGGGCGTGACTAGCGGGGTCGGTGAGCAGTTCTTC. As protein: CASSVGRGVTSGVGEQFF.

The V and J genes are TRBV19 and TRBJ1-2, with no clear D. This CDR3 has 13 residues. Germline V gene sequence: CDR1 LNHDA, CDR2 SQIVND (reference sequence). V lost 5 bases and J 10 bases, leaving 17 bases between the germline ends. The CDR3 nucleotides are TGTGCCAGTAGTTTTCGATTACTCCGTATCTACACCTTC. Its translation is CASSFRLLRIYTF.

Concerning this clone itself: Other nucleotide sequences in the sample specify the same CDR3. V gene TRBV7-3 combines with J gene TRBJ2-3; D not resolved. The V gene's germline CDR1 is SGHTA and CDR2 FQGTGA. This CDR3 comprises 13 residues. Trimming removed 2 bases at V and 1 base at J, with 4 bases between. The CDR3: CASSLSGTDTQYF. The CDR3 coding sequence is TGTGCCAGCAGCTTATCGGGCACAGATACGCAGTATTTT.

The rearrangement joins TRBV5-6 to TRBJ1-6; 10 bases map to TRBD1. The CDR3 is made up of 15 amino acids. V lost 3 bases to trimming and J lost 10 bases; unmatched junction nucleotides: 7. Germline-derived CDR1 and CDR2 are SGHDT and YYEEEE. CDR3 amino acids: CASSYLGTGASPLHF. The CDR3 coding sequence is TGTGCCAGCAGCTATCTCGGGACAGGGGCCTCACCCCTCCACTTT.

The chain recombines TRBV10-3 with TRBJ1-3; D might be TRBD1 (5 bases). Per the germline V gene, CDR1 is ENHRY and CDR2 is SYGVKD. V was trimmed by 2 bases and J by 6 bases, leaving 14 bases between them. This CDR3 region has 15 residues. The CDR3 sequence is CAISEGGERTNTIYF. CDR3 sequence (DNA): TGTGCCATCAGTGAGGGAGGGGAGCGAACAAACACCATATATTTT.

This clone was seen a few times. V usage is TRBV18 and J usage is TRBJ1-4; weak D call: TRBD1 (6 bases). The CDR3 is 17 amino acids. Germline CDR1 KGHSH, CDR2 LQKENI. The ends were cut back, 4 bases at V and 3 bases at J, with 18 bases in the middle. CDR3 region: CASSRYPAGASNEKLFF. The CDR3 region has the DNA TGTGCCAGCTCACGATACCCCGCAGGGGCTTCTAATGAAAAACTGTTTTTT.

This chain's CDR3 is CATSSGLAGEQFF. The CDR3 nucleotides are TGTGCCACCAGTTCAGGACTAGCGGGCGAGCAGTTCTTC. This rearrangement joins TRBV15 to TRBJ2-1; 11 bases line up with TRBD2. The CDR3 has 13 amino acids. V dropped 6 bases and J dropped 10; count of bases not matched to a gene: 5. CDR1 and CDR2 from the germline V gene are LNHNV and YYDKDF (reference sequence).

The gene calls are TRBV7-9 and TRBJ1-4, with D perhaps matching TRBD1 (5 bases). The CDR3 is made up of 15 amino acids. V lost 0 bases to trimming and J lost 7 bases, with 12 bases between them. In germline, CDR1 is SEHNR, CDR2 FQNEAQ (reference sequence). In DNA form, the CDR3 reads TGTGCCAGCAGCTTAGCAAGCGGGACGGGTGAAAAACTGTTTTTT. Translation: CASSLASGTGEKLFF.

Comment on this clone: Other DNA variants within this sample encode the same CDR3. The V and J genes are TRBV30 and TRBJ1-5, with 8 bases matching TRBD1. The CDR3 is made up of 14 amino acids. Germline V CDR1 and CDR2: GTSNPN, SVGIG (reference sequence). V trimming: 3 bases; J trimming: 2 bases; junction bases outside the gene matches: 3. In DNA, the CDR3 is TGTGCCTGGAGCCAGACAGGGGGCAATCAGCCCCAGCATTTT. It is translated as CAWSQTGGNQPQHF.

This clone came up a few times. The chain links TRBV30 to TRBJ1-2; TRBD1 aligns across 9 bases. CDR1 and CDR2 from the germline V gene are GTSNPN and SVGIG (reference sequence). The CDR3 has 15 residues. V trimming: 5 bases; J trimming: 1 base; junction bases outside the gene matches: 8. For the CDR3, the DNA is TGTGCCTGGGGGCCACAGGGGGCGCGTAACTATGGCTACACCTTC. Protein product: CAWGPQGARNYGYTF.

V gene TRBV27 combines with J gene TRBJ2-3; D might be TRBD1 (5 bases). CDR1 is MNHEY, CDR2 SMNVEV, per germline (reference sequence). This CDR3 has 15 amino acids. V lost 3 bases and J lost 2, with 12 bases in between. CDR3 in DNA: TGTGCCAGCAGTTTCCTAGGGGAAGACACAGATACGCAGTATTTT. It translates to CASSFLGEDTDTQYF.

V is TRBV10-3 and J is TRBJ2-7; possibly TRBD2 for D (5 bases). Germline V gives CDR1 ENHRY, CDR2 SYGVKD. Between the trimmed V and J ends, which lost 10 bases and 3 bases, there was a span of 7 bases. The CDR3 is 10 amino acids. The CDR3 here is CATGDYEQYF. In nucleotides, the CDR3 is TGTGCCACCGGGGACTACGAGCAGTACTTC.

V usage is TRBV5-4 and J usage is TRBJ1-3; the D gene is possibly TRBD1 (5 bases). The length of the CDR3 is 14 residues. Germline-derived CDR1 and CDR2 are SGHNT and YYREEE (reference sequence). Trimming cost V 2 bases and J 0 bases, with 6 bases left between them. The CDR3 DNA sequence: TGTGCCAGCAGCTTCAGGGACTCTGGAAACACCATATATTTT. Translation: CASSFRDSGNTIYF.

The chain employs TRBV12-5 and TRBJ1-1; 10 bases agree with TRBD1. Germline assignment: CDR1 LGHNT and CDR2 FRNRAP. With V trimmed by 4 bases and J by 4 bases, 3 bases remained unmatched. This CDR3 comprises 14 residues. CDR3 in amino acids: CASGSTGGLTEAFF. In DNA form, the CDR3 reads TGTGCTAGTGGTTCGACAGGGGGCCTCACTGAAGCTTTCTTT.

This clone appeared once. V gene TRBV19 combines with J gene TRBJ2-7; D not certain. This CDR3 has 13 residues. Trimming took 5 bases from V and 3 from J, leaving 11 bases between them. The germline V gene encodes CDR1 LNHDA and CDR2 SQIVND (reference sequence). In nucleotides, the CDR3 is TGTGCCAGTAGTCTTCGCGTCTTCTACGAGCAGTACTTC. Its protein is CASSLRVFYEQYF.

The V gene is TRBV5-1, the J gene TRBJ1-6; D remains ambiguous. V lost 5 bases and J lost 12, with 15 bases in between. The germline CDR1 and CDR2 sequences are SGHRS and YFSETQ. The CDR3 has 13 residues. The chain's CDR3 is CASRVGSGEPLHF. In DNA form, the CDR3 reads TGCGCCAGCAGAGTTGGCTCGGGAGAACCCCTCCACTTT.

J is TRBJ2-2 and V is TRBV5-6, with a tentative D call TRBD1 (6 bases). The CDR3 is made up of 14 amino acids. Per the germline V gene, CDR1 is SGHDT and CDR2 is YYEEEE. Between the trimmed V and J ends, which lost 4 bases and 3 bases, there was a span of 10 bases. CDR3 coding DNA: TGTGCCAGCAGCACAGGGACCTACACCGGGGAGCTGTTTTTT. Residues: CASSTGTYTGELFF.

The CDR3 spells CASSAAGIGEEQYF. CDR3 coding DNA: TGTGCCAGCAGCGCAGCGGGCATCGGGGAAGAGCAGTACTTC. The chain has TRBV7-6 and TRBJ2-7, with D possibly being TRBD2 (6 bases). The CDR3 has 14 amino acids. CDR1 is SGHVS and CDR2 is FNYEAQ in the germline V gene. Trimming cost V 5 bases and J 7 bases, with 18 bases left between them.

The chain carries TRBV5-4 and TRBJ1-5; D remains unclear. The CDR3 has 14 residues. V lost 0 bases and J 1 base, leaving 5 bases between the germline ends. CDR1 and CDR2 from the germline V gene are SGHNT and YYREEE (reference sequence). The CDR3 DNA reads TGTGCCAGCAGCTTGGGGCCCAGCAATCAGCCCCAGCATTTT. Protein sequence: CASSLGPSNQPQHF.

V gene TRBV6-5 combines with J gene TRBJ1-2; 7 positions match TRBD1. The germline gives CDR1 MNHEY, CDR2 SVGAGI. CDR3 length equals 14 residues. After removal of 6 bases from V and 2 bases from J, the junction contained 6 bases not matched to a gene. In DNA form, the CDR3 reads TGTGCCAGCAGCTTGGGACAGCGCAACTATGGCTACACCTTC. Translating gives CASSLGQRNYGYTF.

The rearrangement uses TRBV5-4 and TRBJ2-7, with 9 bases fitting TRBD2. Germline lookup yields CDR1 SGHNT and CDR2 YYREEE (reference sequence). The junction had 12 bases not matched to a gene; V was cut back by 4 bases and J by 4 bases. This CDR3 has 16 residues. The CDR3 reads CASSPGAAGGVYEQYF. Written as DNA, the CDR3 is TGTGCCAGCAGCCCGGGGGCTGCGGGGGGGGTATACGAGCAGTACTTC.

The chain is built from TRBV6-2 or TRBV6-3 and TRBJ2-4; D gene unclear. Trimming removed 2 bases at V and 7 bases at J, with 6 bases between. Germline V gene lookup returns CDR1 MNHEY and CDR2 SVGEGT. The CDR3 runs 12 residues. The CDR3 DNA reads TGTGCCAGCAGTTACCCCACTAACATTCAGTACTTC. It is translated as CASSYPTNIQYF.

The chain combines TRBV6-5 with TRBJ2-7, with 9 bases that match TRBD1. J gave up 6 bases and V 3 bases, and 12 bases lay outside the gene matches. The CDR3 loop spans 16 amino acids. Germline CDR1 and CDR2: MNHEY and SVGAGI. CDR3 coding DNA: TGTGCCAGCAGTTATTCCGCGGGACAGGGTGATTTCGAGCAGTACTTC. It translates to CASSYSAGQGDFEQYF.

This chain joins TRBV11-2 and TRBJ2-3, with 13 bases aligning to TRBD2. Per the germline V gene, CDR1 is SGHAT and CDR2 is FQNNGV. This CDR3 contains 17 residues. Trimming took 2 bases from V and 5 from J; bases not matched to a gene: 7. CDR3 sequence reads: CASSLSPGLAGLDTQYF. In DNA, the CDR3 is TGTGCCAGCAGCTTATCCCCGGGACTAGCGGGGTTAGATACGCAGTATTTT.

In the case of this clone: Other nucleotide sequences from this sample produce the same CDR3. The chain uses TRBV18 and TRBJ1-5; D ambiguous. Looked up from germline, CDR1 is KGHSH and CDR2 is LQKENI. The V and J ends lost 6 bases and 2 bases respectively, with 8 bases between them. The CDR3 spans 13 residues. The CDR3 DNA is TGTGCCAGCTCGGGCGCCGGCAATCAGCCCCAGCATTTT. This encodes CASSGAGNQPQHF.

The rearrangement links TRBV3-1 (or the pseudogene TRBV3-2) to TRBJ1-6, with D unresolved. This CDR3 spans 15 amino acids. With 2 bases removed from V and 4 bases from J, the gap between germline ends came to 9 bases. CDR1 LGHDT and CDR2 YNNKEL come from the germline V gene (reference sequence). The CDR3 nucleotides are TGTGCCAGCAGCCAAACCCACAGTTATAATTCACCCCTCCACTTT. Protein: CASSQTHSYNSPLHF.

The V gene is TRBV6-6, the J gene TRBJ1-5; no clear D gene. Germline assignment: CDR1 MNHNY and CDR2 SVGAGI (reference sequence). This CDR3 has 15 amino acids. The germline V and J ends were trimmed by 3 bases and 0 bases, with 9 bases remaining between them. The chain's CDR3 is CASSYQAGSNQPQHF. CDR3 in DNA: TGTGCCAGCAGTTATCAAGCAGGTAGCAATCAGCCCCAGCATTTT.

The genes are TRBV18 and TRBJ1-2, with D perhaps matching TRBD1 (5 bases). V lost 2 bases and J 5 bases, leaving 21 bases between the germline ends. The CDR3 covers 17 residues. Germline V gene sequence: CDR1 KGHSH, CDR2 LQKENI. The CDR3 bases are TGTGCCAGCTCACCATTCGCCGGTGAGCAGGGCCGTTATGGCTACACCTTC. Translated, it gives CASSPFAGEQGRYGYTF.

This clone was counted only a few times. The CDR3 loop reads CASSDWAGGGNQPQHF. The CDR3 bases are TGCGCCAGCAGTGATTGGGCTGGAGGTGGCAATCAGCCCCAGCATTTT. The rearrangement joins TRBV10-2 to TRBJ1-5; D is unresolved. Germline CDR1 WSHSY, CDR2 SAAADI. The V end was cut by 3 bases, the J end by 2 bases, with 14 bases between. The CDR3 length is 16 residues.